One sample yielded the 23 T cell receptor beta chains listed below, sequenced in a study of OX40 agonist ivuxolimab in advanced cancers. The method was immunoSEQ multiplex PCR; TCRdb's version includes in-frame clones alone and lacks a portion of them. Of 55,000 to 90,000 clones listed, 65% to 85% are singletons. This material consisted of CD4+ or CD8+ T cells sorted from blood, taken in a trial of the OX40 agonist ivuxolimab. These receptors came from an adult with an advanced solid tumor such as melanoma, head and neck, liver or kidney cancer.

This clone is a singleton in its sample. The J gene is TRBJ2-3, the V gene TRBV7-9; TRBD1 matches at 7 bases. V lost 4 bases and J lost 0; bases outside the gene matches: 1. Germline values: CDR1 SEHNR, CDR2 FQNEAQ (reference sequence). The CDR3 is 14 residues long. CDR3 in DNA: TGTGCCAGCAGCTCGGACAGGAGCACAGATACGCAGTATTTT. Its translation is CASSSDRSTDTQYF.

The chain employs TRBV5-1 and TRBJ2-3; perhaps TRBD1 as D (5 bases). The CDR3 covers 15 residues. Germline assignment: CDR1 SGHRS and CDR2 YFSETQ. V gave up 3 bases and J gave up 2 bases, with 13 bases separating them. The chain's CDR3 is CASSSLTVITDTQYF. For the CDR3, the DNA is TGCGCCAGCAGCTCTTTGACAGTTATCACAGATACGCAGTATTTT.

The chain links TRBV29-1 to TRBJ2-3, with TRBD2 as a possible D gene (6 bases). This CDR3 has 12 amino acids. Germline loops: CDR1 SQVTM, CDR2 ANQGSEA. Trimming removed 6 bases at V and 5 bases at J, with 12 bases between. CDR3 nucleotides: TGCAGCGTCCACGGGGGAGGAGATACGCAGTATTTT. Translated: CSVHGGGDTQYF.

As DNA, the CDR3 is TGTGCCAGCAGTTACGATTCTTCGGATCAGCCCCAGCATTTT. It codes for CASSYDSSDQPQHF. The rearrangement uses TRBV6-5 and TRBJ1-5; unclear D gene. Trimming pared 2 bases from V and 5 bases from J, leaving 10 bases between. The germline gives CDR1 MNHEY, CDR2 SVGAGI. This CDR3 spans 14 amino acids.

The chain links TRBV2 to TRBJ1-6; D is perhaps TRBD1 (6 bases). The V end lost 3 bases, the J end lost 7 bases, and 19 bases lay between the germline ends. CDR1 and CDR2 (germline): SNHLY, FYNNEI. This CDR3 contains 17 residues. The CDR3 DNA sequence: TGTGCCAGCAGTGAGGGGAGAGGGGGAAGTCCCAATTCACCCCTCCACTTT. It codes for CASSEGRGGSPNSPLHF.

This clone has just a few counts. The J gene is TRBJ2-7, the V gene TRBV5-4, with D perhaps TRBD1 (5 bases). V was shortened by 3 bases and J by 9 bases, with 10 bases between the two germline ends. This CDR3 is built from 11 residues. CDR1 and CDR2 from the germline V gene are SGHNT and YYREEE (reference sequence). DNA for the CDR3: TGTGCCAGCAGCTCACCCCAGGGGCAGTACTTC. Protein product: CASSSPQGQYF.

This chain links TRBV6-1 with TRBJ2-5; 7 nucleotides align to TRBD2. V was pared by 3 bases and J by 2 bases, with 6 bases of the junction left unmatched. The CDR3 spans 15 residues. From germline, CDR1 is MNHNS and CDR2 SASEGT. In DNA, the CDR3 is TGTGCCAGCAGTGAGGGCGGGAGACTTCAAGAGACCCAGTACTTC. The encoded protein is CASSEGGRLQETQYF.

This clone was recorded many times. The J gene is TRBJ2-5, the V gene TRBV7-6; D might be TRBD1 (6 bases). Germline V gives CDR1 SGHVS, CDR2 FNYEAQ. The CDR3 length is 15 residues. The V gene lost 0 bases and the J gene lost 0 bases, with 8 bases spanning the gap. For the CDR3, the DNA is TGTGCCAGCAGCTTAGCGGGGGCAAACCAAGAGACCCAGTACTTC. This gives the protein CASSLAGANQETQYF.

This clone is a singleton in its sample. V usage is TRBV7-8 and J usage is TRBJ2-7; 9 bases map to TRBD1. The V and J ends lost 5 bases and 6 bases, in that order; junction bases with no gene match: 11. The CDR3 spans 15 residues. Germline-derived CDR1 and CDR2 are SGHVS and FQNEAQ. The CDR3 sequence: CASSPLDRGIGEQYF. The CDR3 nucleotides read TGTGCCAGCAGCCCACTGGACAGGGGAATTGGCGAGCAGTACTTC.

The V gene is TRBV6-5, the J gene TRBJ1-6; perhaps TRBD1 as D (6 bases). V was cut by 4 bases and J by 7 bases, with 11 bases left in between. The CDR3 length is 14 residues. From germline, CDR1 is MNHEY and CDR2 SVGAGI. The CDR3 is CASSSTGPNSPLHF. CDR3 DNA sequence: TGTGCCAGCAGTTCTACAGGGCCCAATTCACCCCTCCACTTT.

The J gene is TRBJ1-1, the V gene TRBV9; no definite D call. The CDR3 is 14 amino acids. Trimming took off 3 bases at V and 10 bases at J, with 19 bases between the two ends. Germline CDR1 and CDR2: SGDLS and YYNGEE. The CDR3 here is CASSAYISTKGAFF. The CDR3 coding sequence is TGTGCCAGCAGCGCCTATATTAGCACGAAGGGAGCTTTCTTT. The variable domain in full, completed from reference TRBV9 and TRBJ1-1, reads DSGVTQTPKHLITATGQRVTLRCSPRSGDLSVYWYQQSLDQGLQFLIQYYNGEERAKGNILERFSAQQFPDLHSELNLSSLELGDSALYFCASSAYISTKGAFFGQGTRLTVV.

This clone has more than one count but fewer than ten. The V call is TRBV6-1, the J call TRBJ1-1; D is possibly TRBD1 (6 bases). Germline assignment: CDR1 MNHNS and CDR2 SASEGT. V was clipped by 0 bases and J by 6 bases, with 11 bases between them. This CDR3 is 14 amino acids long. The CDR3 bases are TGTGCCAGCAGTGAAGCGTACAGGGAGGCTGAAGCTTTCTTT. This gives the protein CASSEAYREAEAFF.

The chain uses TRBV4-2 and TRBJ2-5; TRBD2 agrees at 10 bases. V lost 2 bases to trimming and J lost 4 bases; unmatched junction nucleotides: 1. The V gene's germline CDR1 is LGHNA and CDR2 YNFKEQ. This CDR3 is 14 amino acids long. The CDR3 loop is CASSQLAGAETQYF. As DNA, the CDR3 is TGTGCCAGCAGCCAACTAGCGGGGGCAGAGACCCAGTACTTC.

The J gene is TRBJ1-6, the V gene TRBV19; no clear D gene. This CDR3 is 14 amino acids long. Trimming took off 3 bases at V and 2 bases at J, with 5 bases between the two ends. CDR1 LNHDA and CDR2 SQIVND come from the germline V gene (reference sequence). The CDR3: CASSMSAYNSPLHF. DNA for the CDR3: TGTGCCAGTAGTATGAGTGCCTATAATTCACCCCTCCACTTT.

The J gene is TRBJ1-4, the V gene TRBV7-7; D unclear. Germline CDR1 and CDR2: SSHAT and FNYEAQ (reference sequence). The CDR3 loop spans 13 amino acids. V lost 3 bases to trimming and J lost 8 bases, with 10 bases between them. This CDR3 is CASSFSLGEKLFF. In nucleotides, the CDR3 is TGTGCCAGCAGCTTTTCCTTGGGCGAAAAACTGTTTTTT.

This chain connects TRBV15 to TRBJ1-1; a possible D gene is TRBD1 (5 bases). Trimming took off 3 bases at V and 0 bases at J, with 11 bases between the two ends. This CDR3 spans 15 amino acids. CDR1 is LNHNV and CDR2 is YYDKDF in the germline V gene (reference sequence). The CDR3 DNA follows: TGTGCCACCAGCAGTTACACAGGCATGAACACTGAAGCTTTCTTT. Translated: CATSSYTGMNTEAFF.

This chain uses TRBV11-2 with TRBJ1-1, with D possibly matching TRBD1 (6 bases). The germline V and J ends were trimmed by 4 bases and 7 bases, with 10 bases remaining between them. The CDR3 totals 12 residues. CDR1 SGHAT and CDR2 FQNNGV come from the germline V gene. The CDR3: CASSSRTDEAFF. The CDR3 DNA is TGTGCCAGCAGCTCACGGACAGATGAAGCTTTCTTT.

V is TRBV6-5 and J is TRBJ1-1; 8 bases align to TRBD1. Germline V gene lookup returns CDR1 MNHEY and CDR2 SVGAGI. Germline trimming cut 2 bases from V and 6 bases from J; bases unmatched to any gene: 11. The CDR3 sequence is 16 residues long. This CDR3 is CASSYQTGARKSEAFF. CDR3 coding DNA: TGTGCCAGCAGTTACCAGACAGGGGCGCGAAAGTCTGAAGCTTTCTTT.

The V and J genes are TRBV27 and TRBJ2-7; 10 positions match TRBD1. The length of the CDR3 is 15 residues. Trimming at V came to 6 bases and at J to 0 bases, leaving 5 bases not matched to a gene. The germline V gene encodes CDR1 MNHEY and CDR2 SMNVEV (reference sequence). CDR3 DNA: TGTGCCAGCAGCCGGGGACAGGGGCCCTCCTACGAGCAGTACTTC. Its protein product is CASSRGQGPSYEQYF.

This chain connects TRBV19 to TRBJ1-2; 10 bases align to TRBD1. The V segment lost 5 bases and the J segment 3 bases; nucleotides outside the gene matches: 6. The CDR3 has 15 amino acids. Germline V CDR1 and CDR2: LNHDA, SQIVND (reference sequence). CDR3 region: CASSVWDRGDYGYTF. DNA of the CDR3: TGTGCCAGTAGTGTCTGGGACAGGGGAGACTATGGCTACACCTTC.

CDR3 in amino acids: CASSETGYGYTF. In nucleotides, the CDR3 is TGTGCCAGCAGCGAGACAGGATATGGCTACACCTTC. The V and J genes are TRBV5-4 and TRBJ1-2, with TRBD1 as a possible D gene (6 bases). The CDR3 extends over 12 amino acids. Germline V CDR1 and CDR2: SGHNT, YYREEE (reference sequence). The germline V and J ends were trimmed by 4 bases and 5 bases, with 9 bases remaining between them.

The genes are TRBV5-4 and TRBJ2-2; 9 nucleotides line up with TRBD1. CDR3 length equals 16 residues. V was pared by 0 bases and J by 5 bases, with 5 bases of the junction left unmatched. Looked up from germline, CDR1 is SGHNT and CDR2 is YYREEE (reference sequence). The CDR3, as DNA: TGTGCCAGCAGCTTGGGGGACAGGGTGATTACCGGGGAGCTGTTTTTT. It codes for CASSLGDRVITGELFF.

The chain carries TRBV28 and TRBJ1-2, with D possibly being TRBD1 (6 bases). CDR1 MDHEN and CDR2 SYDVKM come from the germline V gene. V was cut by 4 bases and J by 4 bases, with 19 bases left in between. The CDR3 totals 16 residues. DNA for the CDR3: TGTGCCAGCAGTTCCCTGACAGGTAGTCGAGGCTATGGCTACACCTTC. It is translated as CASSSLTGSRGYGYTF.